This TCR beta chain was recorded in a study of OX40 agonist ivuxolimab in advanced cancers. The wider study: The study enrolled dose-escalation patients with hepatocellular carcinoma, melanoma, renal cell or head and neck cancer. Partial responses were recorded for three patients, including one with hepatocellular carcinoma and two with cutaneous melanoma. Study-wide results and limits: Low normalized clonal expansion also occurred in some nonresponding patients.

Libraries were prepared by immunoSEQ multiplex PCR; TCRdb keeps only in-frame clonotypes and omits some of them. The table lists 60,000 to 65,000 clones, around nine tenths of them singletons. In germline, CDR1 is MNHEY, CDR2 SVGAGI. There are 13 residues in the CDR3. A note on this clone: The antigen is not known. One end of the junction does not line up with germline, which may come from a read error.

The chain combines TRBV6-5 with TRBJ2-7; either TRBD1 or TRBD2 may supply D (5 bases each). The origin of this receptor is an adult with an advanced solid tumor such as melanoma, head and neck, liver or kidney cancer. Sequenced here: CD4+ or CD8+ T cells sorted from blood, sampled in a trial of the OX40 agonist ivuxolimab. CDR3 sequence: CAGSGTLSYEQYF. The CDR3 nucleotides read TGCGCTGGGTCCGGGACCCTCTCCTACGAGCAGTACTTC.